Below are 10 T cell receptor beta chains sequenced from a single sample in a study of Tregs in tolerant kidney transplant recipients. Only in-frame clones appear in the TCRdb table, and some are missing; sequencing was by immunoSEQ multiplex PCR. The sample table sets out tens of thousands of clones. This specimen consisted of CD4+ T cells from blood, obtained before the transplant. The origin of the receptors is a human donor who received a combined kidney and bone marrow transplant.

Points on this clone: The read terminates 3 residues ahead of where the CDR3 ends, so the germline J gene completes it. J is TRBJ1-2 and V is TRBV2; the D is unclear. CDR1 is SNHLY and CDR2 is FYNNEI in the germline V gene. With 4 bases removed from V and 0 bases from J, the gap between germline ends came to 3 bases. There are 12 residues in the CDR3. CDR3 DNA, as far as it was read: TGTGCCAGCAGTGGCGCTAACTATGGC. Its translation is CASSGANYG. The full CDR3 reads CASSGANYGYTF.

This CDR3 is CASSIGTSGRGETQYF. The sequenced part of the CDR3 DNA is TGTGCCAGTAGTATAGGTACTAGCGGGAGAGGAGAGACC. The gene calls are TRBV19 and TRBJ2-5; TRBD2 agrees at 11 bases. Read sequence stops 3 residues before the CDR3 end, and the germline J gene provides the missing end. The CDR3 spans 16 residues. V shed 1 base and J 4 bases; nucleotides not matched to a gene: 5. Germline V lookup: CDR1 LNHDA, CDR2 SQIVND (reference sequence).

CDR3 DNA, as far as it was read: TGTGCCAGTAACAAACCGGGACAGGCTCAGAGCGACACC. It translates to CASNKPGQAQSDT. The whole CDR3 protein is CASNKPGQAQSDTIYF. The V gene is TRBV19, the J gene TRBJ1-3; 8 bases align to TRBD1. The read is 3 residues too short to cover the CDR3 end, so that end is filled in from the germline J gene. Trimming at V came to 7 bases and at J to 8 bases, leaving 16 bases not matched to a gene. Germline-derived CDR1 and CDR2 are LNHDA and SQIVND (reference sequence). The length of the CDR3 is 16 residues.

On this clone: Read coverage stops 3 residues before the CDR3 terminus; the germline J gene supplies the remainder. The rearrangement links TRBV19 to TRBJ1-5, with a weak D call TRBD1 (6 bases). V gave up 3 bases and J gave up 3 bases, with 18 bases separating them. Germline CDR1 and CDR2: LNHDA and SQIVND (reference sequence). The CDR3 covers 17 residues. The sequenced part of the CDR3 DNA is TGTGCCAGTAGTATCCCAGTGGGAAGGGGGTACAATCAGCCC. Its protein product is CASSIPVGRGYNQP. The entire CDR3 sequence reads CASSIPVGRGYNQPQHF.

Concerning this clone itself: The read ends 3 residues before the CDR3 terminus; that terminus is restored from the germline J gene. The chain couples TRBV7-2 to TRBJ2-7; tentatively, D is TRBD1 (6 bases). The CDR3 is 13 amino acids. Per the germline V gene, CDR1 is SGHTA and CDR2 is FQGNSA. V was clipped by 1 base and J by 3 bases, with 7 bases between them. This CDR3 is CASSLEQGYEQYF. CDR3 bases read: TGTGCCAGCAGCTTAGAACAGGGCTACGAG.

CDR3 sequence reads: CASSPRGFGNTIYF. The DNA read from the CDR3 is TGTGCCAGCTCACCCAGGGGTTTTGGAAACACC. The gene calls are TRBV18 and TRBJ1-3; TRBD1 might be the D (6 bases). The missing CDR3 end, 3 residues past where the read stops, is filled in from the germline J gene. Trimming shortened V by 3 bases and J by 3 bases, and 9 bases separated the two germline ends. This CDR3 spans 14 amino acids. Germline CDR1 reads KGHSH; CDR2 reads LQKENI.

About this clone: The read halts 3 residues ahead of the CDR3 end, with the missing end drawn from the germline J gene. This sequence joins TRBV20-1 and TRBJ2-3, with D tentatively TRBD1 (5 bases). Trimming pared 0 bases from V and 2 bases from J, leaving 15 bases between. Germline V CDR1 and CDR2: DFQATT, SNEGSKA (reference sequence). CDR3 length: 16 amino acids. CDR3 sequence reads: CSARDLAGWNTDTQYF. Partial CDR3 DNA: TGCAGTGCTAGAGATCTGGCAGGGTGGAACACAGATACG.

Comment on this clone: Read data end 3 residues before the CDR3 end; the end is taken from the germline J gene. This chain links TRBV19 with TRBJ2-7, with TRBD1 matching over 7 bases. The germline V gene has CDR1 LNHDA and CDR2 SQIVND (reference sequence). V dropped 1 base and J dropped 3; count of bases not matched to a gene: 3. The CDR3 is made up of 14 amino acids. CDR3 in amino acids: CASSIGQGGYEQYF. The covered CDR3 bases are TGTGCCAGTAGTATAGGACAGGGCGGCTACGAG.

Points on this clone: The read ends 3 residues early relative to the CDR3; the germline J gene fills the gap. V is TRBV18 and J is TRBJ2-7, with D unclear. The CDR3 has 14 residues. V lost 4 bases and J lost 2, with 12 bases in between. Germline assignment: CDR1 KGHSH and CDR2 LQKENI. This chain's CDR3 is CASSQSGGTYEQYF. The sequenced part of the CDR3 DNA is TGTGCCAGCTCACAATCCGGCGGAACCTACGAG.

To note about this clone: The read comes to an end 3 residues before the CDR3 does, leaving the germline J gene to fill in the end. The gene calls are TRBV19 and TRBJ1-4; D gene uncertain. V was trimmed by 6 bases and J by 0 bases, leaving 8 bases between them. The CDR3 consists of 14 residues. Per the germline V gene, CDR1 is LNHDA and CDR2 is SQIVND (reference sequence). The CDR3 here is CASRVAATNEKLFF. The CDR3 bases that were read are TGTGCCAGTAGGGTGGCTGCAACTAATGAAAAA.